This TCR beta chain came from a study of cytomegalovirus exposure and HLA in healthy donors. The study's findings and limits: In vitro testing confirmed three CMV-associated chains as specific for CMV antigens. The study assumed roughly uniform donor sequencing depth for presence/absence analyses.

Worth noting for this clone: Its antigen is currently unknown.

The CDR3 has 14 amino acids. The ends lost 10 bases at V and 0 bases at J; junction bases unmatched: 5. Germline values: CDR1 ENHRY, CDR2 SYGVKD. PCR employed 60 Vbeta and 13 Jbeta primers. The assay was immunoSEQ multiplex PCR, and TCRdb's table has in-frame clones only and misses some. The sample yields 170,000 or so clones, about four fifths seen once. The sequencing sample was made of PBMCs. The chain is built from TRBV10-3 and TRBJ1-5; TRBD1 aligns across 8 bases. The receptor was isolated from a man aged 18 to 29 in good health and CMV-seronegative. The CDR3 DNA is TGTGCCACCTCGGGACAGGATAGCAATCAGCCCCAGCATTTT. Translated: CATSGQDSNQPQHF.